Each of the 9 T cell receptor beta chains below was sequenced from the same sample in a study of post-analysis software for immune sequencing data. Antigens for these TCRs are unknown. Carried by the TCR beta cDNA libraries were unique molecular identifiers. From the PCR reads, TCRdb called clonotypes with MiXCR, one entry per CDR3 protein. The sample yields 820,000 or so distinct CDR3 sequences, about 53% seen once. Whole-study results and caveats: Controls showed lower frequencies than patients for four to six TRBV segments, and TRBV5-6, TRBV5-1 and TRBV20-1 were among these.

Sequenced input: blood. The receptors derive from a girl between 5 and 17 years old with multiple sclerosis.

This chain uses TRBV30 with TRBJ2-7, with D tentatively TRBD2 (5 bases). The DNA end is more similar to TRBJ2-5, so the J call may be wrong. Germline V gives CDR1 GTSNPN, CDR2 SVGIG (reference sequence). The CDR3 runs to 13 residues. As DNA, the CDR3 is TGTGCCTGGAGTGTACAGACGGGGGAGACCCAGTACTTC. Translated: CAWSVQTGETQYF.

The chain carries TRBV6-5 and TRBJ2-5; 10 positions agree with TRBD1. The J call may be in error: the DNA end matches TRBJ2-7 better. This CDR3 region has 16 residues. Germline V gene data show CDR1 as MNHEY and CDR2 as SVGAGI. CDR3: CASSYRTGQGRDEQYF. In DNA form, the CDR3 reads TGTGCCAGCAGTTACCGAACGGGACAGGGGAGGGACGAGCAGTACTTC.

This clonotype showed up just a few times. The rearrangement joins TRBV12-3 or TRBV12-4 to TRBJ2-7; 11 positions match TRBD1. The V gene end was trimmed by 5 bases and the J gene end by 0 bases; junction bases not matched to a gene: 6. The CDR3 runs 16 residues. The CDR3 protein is CASSPAGTGGSYEQYF. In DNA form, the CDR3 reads TGTGCCAGCAGTCCCGCCGGGACAGGGGGCTCCTACGAGCAGTACTTC.

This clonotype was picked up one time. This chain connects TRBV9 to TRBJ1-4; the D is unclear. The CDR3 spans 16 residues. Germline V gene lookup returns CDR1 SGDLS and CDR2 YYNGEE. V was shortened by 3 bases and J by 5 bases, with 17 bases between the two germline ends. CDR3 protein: CASSADVATLNEKLFF. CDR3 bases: TGTGCCAGCAGCGCCGATGTGGCTACTCTGAATGAAAAACTGTTTTTT. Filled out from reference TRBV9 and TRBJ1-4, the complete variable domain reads DSGVTQTPKHLITATGQRVTLRCSPRSGDLSVYWYQQSLDQGLQFLIQYYNGEERAKGNILERFSAQQFPDLHSELNLSSLELGDSALYFCASSADVATLNEKLFFGSGTQLSVL.

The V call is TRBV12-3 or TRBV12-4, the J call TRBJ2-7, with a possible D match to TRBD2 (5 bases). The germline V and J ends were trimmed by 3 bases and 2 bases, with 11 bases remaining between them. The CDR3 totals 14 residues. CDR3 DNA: TGTGCCAGCAGTTTGAGGGAAAGAACCTACGAGCAGTACTTC. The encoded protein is CASSLRERTYEQYF.

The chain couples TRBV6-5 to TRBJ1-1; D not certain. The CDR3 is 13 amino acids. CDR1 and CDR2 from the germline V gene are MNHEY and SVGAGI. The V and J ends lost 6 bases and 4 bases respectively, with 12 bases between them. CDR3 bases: TGTGCCAGCAGACAGCCGGTGGGCACTGAAGCTTTCTTT. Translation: CASRQPVGTEAFF.

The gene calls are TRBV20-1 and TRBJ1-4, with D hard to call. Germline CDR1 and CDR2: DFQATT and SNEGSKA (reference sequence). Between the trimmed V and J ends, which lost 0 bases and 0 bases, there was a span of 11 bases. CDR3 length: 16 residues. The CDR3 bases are TGCAGTGCTAGAGATTTGAACAGAACAACTAATGAAAAACTGTTTTTT. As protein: CSARDLNRTTNEKLFF.

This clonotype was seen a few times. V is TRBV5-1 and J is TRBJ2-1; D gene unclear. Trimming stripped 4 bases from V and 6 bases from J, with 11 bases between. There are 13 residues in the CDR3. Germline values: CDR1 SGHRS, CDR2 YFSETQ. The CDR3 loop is CASSVQVPNEQFF. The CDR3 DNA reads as TGCGCCAGCAGCGTCCAGGTCCCCAATGAGCAGTTCTTC.

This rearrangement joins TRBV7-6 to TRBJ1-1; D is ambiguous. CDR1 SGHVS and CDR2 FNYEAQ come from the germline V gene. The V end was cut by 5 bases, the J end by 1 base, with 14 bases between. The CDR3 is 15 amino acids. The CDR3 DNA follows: TGTGCCAGCAGCGCAGACGGGGTTCAGAACACTGAAGCTTTCTTT. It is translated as CASSADGVQNTEAFF.